These T cell receptor beta chains were read from a single sample in a study of blood T cell repertoires in COVID-19. Produced via immunoSEQ multiplex PCR; TCRdb's table is partial and in-frame only. The sample lists 350,000 to 450,000 clones; more than 70% were seen once. The sequencing input was peripheral blood. These receptors were collected from a woman aged 60-75 years with COVID-19, enrolled during active disease. The CDR3 runs from the conserved cysteine through the conserved F or W. Each record gives: D gene, CDR3 length, V gene, CDR3 protein. The D gene is left open where the match is weak.

d_call: .; cdr3_length: 13; v_call: TRBV3-1/TRBV3-2; cdr3_aa: CASAKSGANVLTF
d_call: .; cdr3_length: 15; v_call: TRBV11-2; cdr3_aa: CASSPAWGGAVVQFF
d_call: .; cdr3_length: 17; v_call: TRBV9; cdr3_aa: CASSAEAGAISGNTIYF
d_call: TRBD2; cdr3_length: 15; v_call: TRBV10-3; cdr3_aa: CAISGTSGGEETQYF
d_call: TRBD1; cdr3_length: 13; v_call: TRBV6-4; cdr3_aa: CASSRQGDQPQHF
d_call: .; cdr3_length: 13; v_call: TRBV5-1; cdr3_aa: CASSLQGTNTIYF
d_call: .; cdr3_length: 14; v_call: TRBV6-5; cdr3_aa: CASSPVSETSPLHF
d_call: TRBD1; cdr3_length: 14; v_call: TRBV10-3; cdr3_aa: CAIRRQGPNTEAFF
d_call: .; cdr3_length: 15; v_call: TRBV5-1; cdr3_aa: CASSLASPRGETQYF
d_call: .; cdr3_length: 15; v_call: TRBV6-5; cdr3_aa: CASSYSRGQSHEQYF
d_call: TRBD1; cdr3_length: 11; v_call: TRBV29-1; cdr3_aa: CSVGRQGGYTF
d_call: .; cdr3_length: 14; v_call: TRBV3-1/TRBV3-2; cdr3_aa: CASSPPQDYYGYTF
d_call: .; cdr3_length: 14; v_call: TRBV5-1; cdr3_aa: CASSGWGPPYEQYF
d_call: TRBD1; cdr3_length: 13; v_call: TRBV3-1/TRBV3-2; cdr3_aa: CASSLMDRAELFF
d_call: TRBD2; cdr3_length: 14; v_call: TRBV7-6; cdr3_aa: CASSLGGGSSEQYF
d_call: .; cdr3_length: 13; v_call: TRBV7-9; cdr3_aa: CASTLQETTEQYF
d_call: TRBD2; cdr3_length: 17; v_call: TRBV5-1; cdr3_aa: CASSPRASGNILNEQFF
d_call: .; cdr3_length: 16; v_call: TRBV19; cdr3_aa: CASSQRRGQQQAAQYF
d_call: .; cdr3_length: 13; v_call: TRBV3-1/TRBV3-2; cdr3_aa: CASSQRDNYGYTF
d_call: .; cdr3_length: 15; v_call: TRBV9; cdr3_aa: CASSVSGNEYNEQFF